The 8 T cell receptor beta chains reported below all come from one sample, sequenced in a study of blood T cell repertoires in COVID-19. The method was immunoSEQ multiplex PCR; TCRdb's version includes in-frame clones alone and lacks a portion of them. There are tens of thousands of clones in the sample; around 86% occur only once, and approximately 15% lies in the top ten. The sample consisted of peripheral blood. These receptors all stem from a woman in her sixties with active COVID-19.

Here the CDR3 reads CASSRPQATEAFF. The CDR3 coding sequence is TGTGCCAGCAGCCGCCCCCAGGCTACTGAAGCTTTCTTT. The chain uses TRBV13 and TRBJ1-1; no reliable D call. The germline CDR1 and CDR2 sequences are PRHDT and FYEKMQ (reference sequence). The CDR3 totals 13 residues. V was pared by 5 bases and J by 5 bases, with 12 bases between. The full variable domain, in which reference TRBV13 and TRBJ1-1 provide the parts outside the CDR3, is AAGVIQSPRHLIKEKRETATLKCYPIPRHDTVYWYQQGPGQDPQFLISFYEKMQSDKGSIPDRFSAQQFSDYHSELNMSSLELGDSALYFCASSRPQATEAFFGQGTRLTVV.

This clone is medium-sized. J is TRBJ1-5 and V is TRBV7-9, with TRBD1 as a possible D gene (5 bases). This CDR3 is built from 14 residues. Germline V gene sequence: CDR1 SEHNR, CDR2 FQNEAQ (reference sequence). V lost 4 bases and J lost 11, with 18 bases in between. CDR3 residues: CASSSLDTPGAQHF. CDR3 sequence (DNA): TGTGCCAGCAGCTCGTTAGACACCCCGGGGGCCCAGCATTTT.

The chain couples TRBV3-1 (or the pseudogene TRBV3-2) to TRBJ2-7; D might be TRBD1 (5 bases). Germline lookup yields CDR1 LGHDT and CDR2 YNNKEL (reference sequence). This CDR3 spans 15 amino acids. V was shortened by 4 bases and J by 7 bases, with 20 bases between the two germline ends. CDR3 sequence: CASSRASSGLGEQYF. The CDR3 DNA sequence: TGTGCCAGCAGCCGAGCCTCCTCAGGGTTAGGAGAGCAGTACTTC.

The genes are TRBV5-1 and TRBJ2-2; a possible D gene is TRBD1 (6 bases). Trimming removed 0 bases from V and 1 base from J, with 7 bases in between. This CDR3 is 15 amino acids long. Germline CDR1 reads SGHRS; CDR2 reads YFSETQ. CDR3 amino acids: CASSLVGQNTGELFF. The CDR3 DNA is TGCGCCAGCAGCTTGGTGGGACAGAACACCGGGGAGCTGTTTTTT.

CDR3 DNA sequence: TGTGCCAGCTCCCGGACTAGCATGGACACCGGGGAGCTGTTTTTT. Protein: CASSRTSMDTGELFF. The rearrangement links TRBV18 to TRBJ2-2; 8 bases fit TRBD2. CDR1 KGHSH and CDR2 LQKENI come from the germline V gene. With 6 bases clipped from V and 3 bases from J, the junction kept 6 bases outside the gene matches. The CDR3 contains 15 residues.

The rearrangement uses TRBV5-1 and TRBJ2-7, with D perhaps matching TRBD1 (6 bases). Per the germline V gene, CDR1 is SGHRS and CDR2 is YFSETQ. The CDR3 consists of 14 residues. Trimming removed 4 bases at V and 0 bases at J, with 11 bases between. CDR3 in amino acids: CASSMDSNSYEQYF. CDR3 bases: TGCGCCAGCAGCATGGACAGTAACTCCTACGAGCAGTACTTC.

The J gene is TRBJ2-7, the V gene TRBV2, with TRBD1 identical over 8 bases. The CDR3 has 14 residues. Per the germline V gene, CDR1 is SNHLY and CDR2 is FYNNEI. The V gene end was trimmed by 6 bases and the J gene end by 3 bases; junction bases not matched to a gene: 7. The CDR3 DNA reads as TGTGCCAGCAGCCTAGCCGGGACAGGCTACGAGCAGTACTTC. The encoded protein is CASSLAGTGYEQYF.

J is TRBJ2-1 and V is TRBV4-2; D is unresolved. The CDR3 covers 12 residues. The germline CDR1 and CDR2 sequences are LGHNA and YNFKEQ. The ends were cut back, 0 bases at V and 8 bases at J, with 5 bases in the middle. This CDR3 is CASSQDEDEQFF. The CDR3 bases are TGTGCCAGCAGCCAAGATGAGGATGAGCAGTTCTTC.